This T cell receptor (beta chain) was identified in a study of blood T cell repertoires in COVID-19. Background on the study: Samples of COVID-19 (acute and convalescent) were obtained from the United States, Italy and Spain.

As originally analysed: Reference gene primers were amplified, and this amplification served to estimate nucleated cell counts. Sequencing used immunoSEQ multiplex PCR; TCRdb keeps in-frame clones, though not all of them. That table supplies the V and J calls and clone size; D and trimming were determined from the DNA. There are approximately 65,000 clones in the sample; 88% occur only once, and approximately 5% lies in the top ten. The CDR3 consists of 18 residues. Per germline, CDR1 SGHNT and CDR2 YYREEE (reference sequence). Trimming stripped 0 bases from V and 0 bases from J, with 13 bases between.

The sequenced sample was peripheral blood. The TCR sequence derives from a human donor in a cohort sampled during active COVID-19. The chain carries TRBV5-4 and TRBJ2-6; a weak D match, TRBD2 (7 bases). For the CDR3, the DNA is TGTGCCAGCAGCTTGGGTGGGAGGGGGGCCTCTGGGGCCAACGTCCTGACTTTC. Protein sequence: CASSLGGRGASGANVLTF.